Listed below are T cell receptor beta chains from one sample, sequenced in a study of blood T cell repertoires in COVID-19. The table came from immunoSEQ multiplex PCR; TCRdb's copy has only in-frame clones and leaves some out. The data show some 180,000 clones, about 79% seen once. Sequencing was carried out using peripheral blood. The receptors originated from a human donor in a cohort sampled during active COVID-19. The CDR3 runs from the conserved cysteine through the conserved F or W. Fields, in order: V gene, D gene, clone size, J gene, CDR3 protein, CDR3 DNA. The D gene is left open where the match is weak. A row's size may be missing; if present it is once, few, many or a size class.

TRBV29-1,TRBD1,once,TRBJ2-7,CSVGEGAEQYF,TGCAGCGTTGGTGAGGGGGCCGAGCAGTACTTC
TRBV6-1,.,.,TRBJ2-7,CASSENPRREQYF,TGTGCCAGCAGTGAAAACCCCCGGCGGGAGCAGTACTTC
TRBV5-1,.,.,TRBJ1-4,CASSLERSELFF,TGCGCCAGCAGCTTGGAACGGAGTGAACTGTTTTTT
TRBV6-2/TRBV6-3,TRBD1,.,TRBJ2-3,CASSYLGQADTQYF,TGTGCCAGCAGTTACCTAGGACAGGCAGATACGCAGTATTTT
TRBV27,TRBD1,.,TRBJ1-4,CASSHGQVNEKLFF,TGTGCCAGCAGTCACGGACAGGTCAATGAAAAACTGTTTTTT
TRBV28,TRBD1,once,TRBJ2-4,CASSSRGRAKNIQYF,TGTGCCAGCAGCTCCAGGGGGCGGGCCAAAAACATTCAGTACTTC
TRBV2,.,once,TRBJ2-7,CASRVAEMSYEQYF,TGTGCCAGCAGGGTAGCGGAGATGTCCTACGAGCAGTACTTC
TRBV6-5,TRBD1,.,TRBJ1-2,CASSYGQGGDYGYTF,TGTGCCAGCAGTTACGGGCAAGGGGGCGACTATGGCTACACCTTC
TRBV3-1/TRBV3-2,TRBD2,.,TRBJ2-1,CASSDLAGAQFF,TGTGCCAGCAGCGACTTAGCGGGAGCGCAGTTCTTC
TRBV10-2,.,many,TRBJ1-1,CASAASITEAFF,TGCGCCAGCGCGGCCAGTATCACTGAAGCTTTCTTT
TRBV5-1,TRBD2,.,TRBJ2-3,CASSLTSGYADTQYF,TGCGCCAGCAGTTTGACTAGCGGGTATGCAGATACGCAGTATTTT
TRBV5-8,TRBD1,.,TRBJ1-5,CASSSGQGVVLSNQPQHF,TGTGCCAGCAGCTCAGGACAGGGAGTGGTTTTGAGCAATCAGCCCCAGCATTTT
TRBV6-5,.,.,TRBJ2-7,CASSPRQVSYEQYF,TGTGCCAGCAGTCCGAGACAAGTCTCCTACGAGCAGTACTTC
TRBV7-9,TRBD2,.,TRBJ2-3,CASSLGLAGGITDTQYF,TGTGCCAGCAGCTTAGGGCTAGCGGGAGGGATCACAGATACGCAGTATTTT
TRBV5-1,TRBD1,few,TRBJ2-7,CASSFPAGGTYEQYF,TGCGCCAGCAGCTTCCCCGCAGGGGGCACATACGAGCAGTACTTC
TRBV27,.,.,TRBJ1-1,CASSPRDGFYKNTEAFF,TGTGCCAGCAGTCCGCGGGACGGATTCTACAAGAACACTGAAGCTTTCTTT
TRBV5-4,TRBD2,.,TRBJ2-2,CASSLGRGRGSAGELFF,TGTGCCAGCAGCTTGGGCCGCGGGAGGGGTAGCGCCGGGGAGCTGTTTTTT
TRBV6-5,TRBD1,once,TRBJ2-5,CASRVQGAHQETQYF,TGTGCCAGCAGGGTACAGGGGGCTCACCAAGAGACCCAGTACTTC
TRBV5-5,TRBD2,many,TRBJ2-7,CASSPLGTSGNPEQYF,TGTGCCAGCAGCCCCCTAGGGACTAGCGGGAATCCCGAGCAGTACTTC
TRBV19,TRBD1,.,TRBJ1-5,CASTRGTGGNQPQHF,TGTGCCAGTACTCGAGGGACAGGTGGCAATCAGCCCCAGCATTTT
TRBV6-6,TRBD1,few,TRBJ2-7,CASTPRDRGTYEQYF,TGTGCCAGCACTCCAAGGGACAGGGGGACCTACGAGCAGTACTTC
TRBV7-2,.,.,TRBJ2-1,CASSPGTGPYNEQFF,TGTGCCAGCAGCCCCGGGACTGGGCCCTACAATGAGCAGTTCTTC
TRBV5-1,TRBD1,.,TRBJ1-4,CASSLVPGQEKLFF,TGCGCCAGCAGCTTGGTTCCGGGACAGGAAAAACTGTTTTTT
TRBV7-9,TRBD1,.,TRBJ1-2,CASSLKSGQGNYGYTF,TGTGCCAGCAGCTTAAAGTCGGGACAGGGAAACTATGGCTACACCTTC
TRBV7-2,TRBD2,.,TRBJ2-7,CASSSTSGPYEQYF,TGTGCCAGCAGCTCGACTAGCGGGCCCTACGAGCAGTACTTC
TRBV5-1,TRBD1,.,TRBJ2-1,CASSWIRDRVNNEQFF,TGCGCCAGCAGCTGGATCCGGGACAGGGTCAACAATGAGCAGTTCTTC
TRBV2,.,.,TRBJ2-2,CASKSRARANTGELFF,TGTGCCAGCAAAAGCAGGGCTAGGGCTAACACCGGGGAGCTGTTTTTT
TRBV20-1,.,.,TRBJ2-3,CSALSWDTQYF,TGCAGTGCTTTGAGCTGGGATACGCAGTATTTT
TRBV3-1/TRBV3-2,.,.,TRBJ2-7,CASSHPPGHTIYEQYF,TGTGCCAGCAGCCATCCCCCGGGACACACCATCTACGAGCAGTACTTC
TRBV7-6,.,.,TRBJ2-7,CASSRGGGTNEQYF,TGTGCCAGCAGCCGAGGCGGAGGGACGAACGAGCAGTACTTC
TRBV28,.,.,TRBJ1-5,CASRDRGGGGNQPQHF,TGTGCCAGCAGAGACCGGGGCGGAGGGGGCAATCAGCCCCAGCATTTT
TRBV28,.,.,TRBJ1-6,CASSWALRGGVNSPLHF,TGTGCCAGCAGTTGGGCTTTAAGGGGGGGCGTCAATTCACCCCTCCACTTT
TRBV5-1,.,.,TRBJ1-3,CASSLAGVGNTIYF,TGCGCCAGCAGCTTGGCGGGGGTTGGAAACACCATATATTTT
TRBV7-6,.,.,TRBJ2-1,CASSLTSSNEQFF,TGTGCCAGCAGCCTTACTAGCTCTAATGAGCAGTTCTTC
TRBV5-1,TRBD2,.,TRBJ2-5,CASSFGLATETQYF,TGCGCCAGCAGCTTCGGACTAGCGACCGAGACCCAGTACTTC
TRBV13,.,.,TRBJ2-2,CASSEFGGVTGELFF,TGTGCCAGCAGCGAGTTCGGGGGAGTGACCGGGGAGCTGTTTTTT
TRBV12-3/TRBV12-4,.,once,TRBJ1-1,CASSQRGTEAFF,TGTGCCAGCAGCCAGCGGGGAACTGAAGCTTTCTTT
TRBV27,.,.,TRBJ2-2,CASSLVGGVLAGELFF,TGTGCCAGCAGTTTAGTGGGGGGTGTACTTGCCGGGGAGCTGTTTTTT
TRBV4-1,.,.,TRBJ1-1,CASSGRTVNTEAFF,TGCGCCAGCAGCGGCCGGACAGTGAACACTGAAGCTTTCTTT
TRBV19,.,.,TRBJ2-2,CASKITGTGELFF,TGTGCCAGCAAGATTACGGGTACCGGGGAGCTGTTTTTT
TRBV6-2/TRBV6-3,.,.,TRBJ2-7,CASSFSPSGYSYEQYF,TGTGCCAGCAGTTTTTCCCCGTCAGGGTACTCCTACGAGCAGTACTTC
TRBV7-9,.,.,TRBJ2-5,CASSPPRGRLYQETQYF,TGTGCCAGCAGCCCCCCACGGGGTAGGTTGTACCAAGAGACCCAGTACTTC
TRBV7-2,.,.,TRBJ1-2,CASSGLYRVGYGYTF,TGTGCCAGCAGCGGCCTTTACAGGGTGGGCTATGGCTACACCTTC
TRBV4-1,TRBD1,.,TRBJ2-5,CASSQDTGGETQYF,TGCGCCAGCAGCCAAGATACAGGGGGAGAGACCCAGTACTTC
TRBV20-1,TRBD2,.,TRBJ2-3,CSASDSGWRTDTQYF,TGCAGTGCTAGTGATAGCGGGTGGCGCACAGATACGCAGTATTTT
TRBV14,.,.,TRBJ2-7,CASSQSSSYEQYF,TGTGCCAGCAGCCAATCCAGTTCCTACGAGCAGTACTTC
TRBV24-1,TRBD2,.,TRBJ2-1,CATSAGGLAGGSYNEQFF,TGTGCCACCAGTGCCGGGGGACTAGCGGGGGGCTCCTACAATGAGCAGTTCTTC